This entry lists 6 T cell receptor beta chains sequenced from one sample in a study of response to subunit inactivated influenza vaccine. MiXCR, run by TCRdb on the RT-PCR reads, gives a single entry per CDR3 protein. Of 200,000 to 300,000 distinct CDR3 sequences in the sample, approximately 12% were seen once. The source material was non-naive T cells sorted from PBMCs, sampled 14 days before vaccination. These TCRs come from a man aged 45-60 years who received an inactivated influenza vaccine.

There are a few counts of this clonotype. The chain couples TRBV28 to TRBJ1-6; D remains unclear. This CDR3 spans 16 amino acids. V shed 1 base and J shed 6 bases, with 13 bases lying between them. CDR1 is MDHEN and CDR2 is SYDVKM in the germline V gene. The CDR3 sequence is CASSLFLGRGNSPLHF. For the CDR3, the DNA is TGTGCCAGCAGTTTATTTCTTGGGCGTGGTAATTCACCCCTCCACTTT.

Only a few counts were recorded for this clonotype. V gene TRBV20-1 combines with J gene TRBJ2-3; 13 nucleotides agree with TRBD2. There are 15 residues in the CDR3. Looked up from germline, CDR1 is DFQATT and CDR2 is SNEGSKA (reference sequence). The J segment lost 6 bases and the V segment lost 5 bases, leaving 8 bases of the junction unmatched. CDR3 in DNA: TGCAGTGCTCATCCACTAGCGGGGGGGCGTGATACGCAGTATTTT. It encodes CSAHPLAGGRDTQYF.

This clonotype showed up many times. This sequence joins TRBV7-2 and TRBJ1-5; 9 bases map to TRBD1. V gave up 1 base and J gave up 7 bases; unmatched junction bases: 5. The CDR3 totals 15 residues. Germline loops: CDR1 SGHTA, CDR2 FQGNSA. The CDR3 region is CASSLVDRGDQPQHF. The DNA for the CDR3 is TGTGCCAGCAGCTTAGTTGACAGGGGGGACCAGCCCCAGCATTTT.

This clonotype was seen a handful of times. The V gene is TRBV3-1, the J gene TRBJ2-7; perhaps TRBD2 as D (6 bases). V gave up 3 bases and J gave up 0 bases, with 18 bases separating them. The CDR3 spans 17 residues. Per germline, CDR1 LGHDT and CDR2 YNNKEL (reference sequence). This CDR3 is CASSQGPLSGDSYEQYF. The DNA for the CDR3 is TGTGCCAGCAGCCAGGGGCCCCTTAGCGGAGACTCCTACGAGCAGTACTTC.

The V and J genes are TRBV24-1 and TRBJ2-1; 10 bases are a match to TRBD2. V gave up 4 bases and J gave up 12 bases; unmatched junction bases: 2. This CDR3 spans 12 amino acids. The V gene's germline CDR1 is KGHDR and CDR2 SFDVKD. The CDR3 protein is CATSEVAGGQFF. In DNA form, the CDR3 reads TGTGCCACCAGTGAGGTAGCGGGGGGGCAGTTCTTC.

The chain links TRBV10-2 to TRBJ1-4, with a weak D call TRBD1 (6 bases). The V gene's germline CDR1 is WSHSY and CDR2 SAAADI. V lost 5 bases, J lost 6 bases, and 10 bases lay in between. The CDR3 loop spans 13 amino acids. This CDR3 reads CASSRAGDEKLFF. The DNA of the CDR3 is TGCGCCAGCAGTCGCGCAGGGGATGAAAAACTGTTTTTT.